This T cell receptor beta chain was sequenced for a study of identifying expanded T cells in peripheral blood. Findings and caveats of the study: Variance in clone template counts between approximately 2-week samples significantly increased with total template count across all healthy donors. Technical replicates showed around 1.2 changed clones; approximately 2 weeks approximately 16; four weeks 19.

Germline V gene sequence: CDR1 KGHSH, CDR2 LQKENI. The CDR3 extends over 16 amino acids. The trim removed 4 bases at V and 0 bases at J, leaving 3 bases unmatched. Produced via immunoSEQ multiplex PCR; TCRdb's table is partial and in-frame only. The table lists fewer than 85,000 clones, around 91% of them singletons. As for this clone: Its antigen is currently unknown.

Collection occurred without any documented infections or immune events in donors. The TCR was taken from a person aged 18 to 70 in good health. The sample consisted of blood. The chain links TRBV18 to TRBJ2-7; TRBD2 aligns across 13 bases. In DNA form, the CDR3 reads TGTGCCAGCTCACTCCGGACTAGCGGGGGCTCCTACGAGCAGTACTTC. It yields the protein CASSLRTSGGSYEQYF. The full variable domain, with the rest looked up from reference TRBV18 and TRBJ2-7, is NAGVMQNPRHLVRRRGQEARLRCSPMKGHSHVYWYRQLPEEGLKFMVYLQKENIIDESGMPKERFSAEFPKEGPSILRIQQVVRGDSAAYFCASSLRTSGGSYEQYFGPGTRLTVT.